The clone carrying this T cell receptor (beta chain) was observed at least ten times. Its specificity is unknown. This entry is derived from a study of T cells in Graves' hyperthyroidism and ophthalmopathy. Findings of the study overall: A model built on 13 V-J features separated ophthalmopathy from stable hyperthyroidism. Within blood appeared most thyroid clonotypes that had expanded above 0.001.

CDR1 is PRHDT and CDR2 is FYEKMQ in the germline V gene (reference sequence). This CDR3 is built from 14 residues. Trimming stripped 5 bases from V and 4 bases from J, with 12 bases between. Disease lasting under 3 months, a NOSPECS grade of at least 4, and a Clinical Activity Score of at least 3 were features of the ophthalmopathy patients. RNA transcripts provided the source from which TCR beta CDR3 regions were amplified. HTBI primers were employed in a first-round RT-PCR of the TCR CDR3. TCRdb called the multiplex PCR reads again in MiXCR, with one record for every CDR3 protein. The sample has about 52,000 distinct CDR3 sequences; roughly half are singletons.

The clonotype originates from a woman between 50 and 59 years old with Graves' ophthalmopathy. The sequenced sample consisted of blood. The J gene is TRBJ1-5, the V gene TRBV13, with D perhaps matching TRBD1 (6 bases). CDR3 in amino acids: CASSVGTRNQPQHF. CDR3 nucleotides: TGTGCCAGCAGCGTCGGGACAAGGAATCAGCCCCAGCATTTT.